This record covers a single T cell receptor (beta chain). Its specificity is not known. Germline values: CDR1 LGHNA, CDR2 YSLEER. The CDR3 has 14 amino acids. The V and J ends lost 0 bases and 4 bases respectively, with 7 bases between them. The sample comes from a study of circulating and synovial CD4+ cells in juvenile arthritis. The table came from immunoSEQ multiplex PCR; TCRdb's copy has only in-frame clones and leaves some out. The sample has roughly 4,000 clones; roughly 81% are singletons. Study-level findings and limits: Some such blood samples were as oligoclonal as synovium.

Patients with active juvenile idiopathic arthritis donated these samples. This TCR was recovered from a human donor with juvenile idiopathic arthritis. Sequenced material: CD4+ T cells from synovial fluid. This chain joins TRBV4-3 and TRBJ2-1; TRBD1 is a possible D gene (6 bases). CDR3 protein: CASSQEQGYNEQFF. CDR3 coding DNA: TGCGCCAGCAGCCAAGAACAGGGATACAATGAGCAGTTCTTC.